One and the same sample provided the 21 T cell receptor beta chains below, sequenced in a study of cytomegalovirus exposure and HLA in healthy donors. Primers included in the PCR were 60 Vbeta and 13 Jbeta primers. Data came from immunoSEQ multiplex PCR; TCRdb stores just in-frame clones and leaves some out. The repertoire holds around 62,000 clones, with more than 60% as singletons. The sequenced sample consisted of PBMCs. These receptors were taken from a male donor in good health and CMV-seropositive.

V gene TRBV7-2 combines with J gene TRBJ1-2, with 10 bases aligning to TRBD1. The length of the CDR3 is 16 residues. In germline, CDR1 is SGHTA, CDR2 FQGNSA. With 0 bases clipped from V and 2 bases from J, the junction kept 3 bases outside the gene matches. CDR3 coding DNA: TGTGCCAGCAGCTTAGCGGGGACAGGGGAAAACTATGGCTACACCTTC. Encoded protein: CASSLAGTGENYGYTF.

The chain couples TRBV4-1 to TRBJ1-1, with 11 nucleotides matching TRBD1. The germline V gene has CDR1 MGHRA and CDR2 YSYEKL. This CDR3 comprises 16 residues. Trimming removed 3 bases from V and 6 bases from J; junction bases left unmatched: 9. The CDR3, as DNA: TGCGCCAGCAGCCATGCTCCGGGACAGGGGGGGTCTGAAGCTTTCTTT. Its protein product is CASSHAPGQGGSEAFF.

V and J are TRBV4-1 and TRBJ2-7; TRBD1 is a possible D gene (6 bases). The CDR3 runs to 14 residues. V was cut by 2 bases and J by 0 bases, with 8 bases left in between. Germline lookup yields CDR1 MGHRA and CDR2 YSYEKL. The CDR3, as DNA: TGCGCCAGCAGCCAAAGACAGGACTCCTACGAGCAGTACTTC. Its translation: CASSQRQDSYEQYF.

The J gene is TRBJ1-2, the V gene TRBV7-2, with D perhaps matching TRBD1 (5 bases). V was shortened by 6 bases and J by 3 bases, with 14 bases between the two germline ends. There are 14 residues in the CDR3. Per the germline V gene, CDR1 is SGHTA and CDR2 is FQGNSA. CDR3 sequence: CASSLKGSHYGYTF. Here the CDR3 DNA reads TGTGCCAGCAGTTTAAAGGGGTCCCACTATGGCTACACCTTC.

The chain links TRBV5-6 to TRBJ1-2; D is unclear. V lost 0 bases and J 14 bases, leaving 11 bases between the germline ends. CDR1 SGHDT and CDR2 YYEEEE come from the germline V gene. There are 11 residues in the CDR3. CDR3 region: CASSLGPAGTF. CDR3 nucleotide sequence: TGTGCCAGCAGCTTGGGACCCGCAGGAACCTTC.

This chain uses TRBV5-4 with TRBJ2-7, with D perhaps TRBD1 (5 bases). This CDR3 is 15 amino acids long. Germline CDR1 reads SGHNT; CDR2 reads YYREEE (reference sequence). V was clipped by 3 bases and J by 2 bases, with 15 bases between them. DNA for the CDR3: TGTGCCAGCAGCTCGGGCAGGGAAAACACCTACGAGCAGTACTTC. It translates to CASSSGRENTYEQYF.

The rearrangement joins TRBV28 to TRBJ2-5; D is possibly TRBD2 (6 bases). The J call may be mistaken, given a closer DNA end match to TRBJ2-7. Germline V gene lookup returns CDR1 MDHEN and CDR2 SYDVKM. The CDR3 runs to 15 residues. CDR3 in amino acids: CASSLRAGRSGEQYF. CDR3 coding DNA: TGTGCCAGCAGTCTTAGAGCGGGCAGATCAGGCGAGCAGTACTTC.

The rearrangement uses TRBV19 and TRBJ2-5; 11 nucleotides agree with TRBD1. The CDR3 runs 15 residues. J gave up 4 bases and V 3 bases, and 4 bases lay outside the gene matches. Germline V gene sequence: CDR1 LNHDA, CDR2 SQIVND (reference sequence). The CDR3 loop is CASSIGTGGVETQYF. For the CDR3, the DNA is TGTGCCAGTAGTATCGGGACAGGGGGGGTAGAGACCCAGTACTTC.

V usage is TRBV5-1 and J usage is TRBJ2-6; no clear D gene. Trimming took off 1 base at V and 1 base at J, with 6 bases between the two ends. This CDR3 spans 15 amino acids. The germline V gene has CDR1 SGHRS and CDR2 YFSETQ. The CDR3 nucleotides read TGCGCCAGCAGCTTGCCCGTTTCTGGGGCCAACGTCCTGACTTTC. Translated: CASSLPVSGANVLTF.

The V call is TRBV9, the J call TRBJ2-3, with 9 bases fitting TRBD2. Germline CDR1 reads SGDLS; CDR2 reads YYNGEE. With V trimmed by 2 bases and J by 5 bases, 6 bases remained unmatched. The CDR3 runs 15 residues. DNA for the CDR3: TGTGCCAGCAGCGTCGGCGGGGGGGTGGGAGATACGCAGTATTTT. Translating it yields CASSVGGGVGDTQYF.

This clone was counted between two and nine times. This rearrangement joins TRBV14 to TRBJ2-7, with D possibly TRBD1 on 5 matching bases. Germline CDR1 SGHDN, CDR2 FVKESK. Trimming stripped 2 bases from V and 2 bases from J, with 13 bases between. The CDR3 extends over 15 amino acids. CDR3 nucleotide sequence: TGTGCCAGCAGCCAATTGCAGGGCGGTACCTACGAGCAGTACTTC. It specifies CASSQLQGGTYEQYF.

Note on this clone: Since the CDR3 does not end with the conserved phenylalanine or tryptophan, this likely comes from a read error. CDR3 residues: CASSGWTGGQPQHV. The CDR3 nucleotides read TGTGCCAGCAGCGGGTGGACAGGGGGTCAGCCCCAGCATGTT. The chain recombines TRBV7-9 with TRBJ1-5; 10 bases map to TRBD1. The CDR3 extends over 14 amino acids. Germline assignment: CDR1 SEHNR and CDR2 FQNEAQ (reference sequence). The trim removed 5 bases at V and 6 bases at J, leaving 4 bases unmatched.

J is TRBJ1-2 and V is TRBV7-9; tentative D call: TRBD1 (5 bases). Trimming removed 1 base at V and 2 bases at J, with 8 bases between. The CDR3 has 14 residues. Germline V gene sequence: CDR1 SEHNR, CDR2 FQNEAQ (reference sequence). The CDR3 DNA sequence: TGTGCCAGCAGCTTAGAAGGGGTGAACTATGGCTACACCTTC. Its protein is CASSLEGVNYGYTF.

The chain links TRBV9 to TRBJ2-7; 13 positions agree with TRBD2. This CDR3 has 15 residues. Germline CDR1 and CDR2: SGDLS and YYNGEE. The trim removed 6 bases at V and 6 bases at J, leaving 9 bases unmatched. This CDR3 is CASTRSGTSGAEQYF. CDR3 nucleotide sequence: TGTGCCAGCACCCGTAGTGGGACTAGCGGGGCCGAGCAGTACTTC.

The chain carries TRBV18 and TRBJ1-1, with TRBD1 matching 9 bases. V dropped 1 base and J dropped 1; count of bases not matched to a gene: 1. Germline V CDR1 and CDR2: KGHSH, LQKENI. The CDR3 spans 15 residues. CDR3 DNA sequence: TGTGCCAGCTCACCACGGACAGGGGCGAACACTGAAGCTTTCTTT. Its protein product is CASSPRTGANTEAFF.

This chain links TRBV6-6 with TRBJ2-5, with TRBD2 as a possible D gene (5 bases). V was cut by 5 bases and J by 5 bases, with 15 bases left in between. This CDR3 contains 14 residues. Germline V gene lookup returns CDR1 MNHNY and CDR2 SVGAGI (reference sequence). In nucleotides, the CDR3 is TGTGCCAGCAGTCAACTAGGGTTTAAGGAGACCCAGTACTTC. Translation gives CASSQLGFKETQYF.

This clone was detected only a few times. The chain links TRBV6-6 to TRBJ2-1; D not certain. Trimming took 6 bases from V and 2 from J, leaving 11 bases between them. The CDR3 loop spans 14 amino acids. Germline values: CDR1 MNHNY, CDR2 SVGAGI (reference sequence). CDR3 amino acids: CASRGPLAYNEQFF. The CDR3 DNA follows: TGTGCCAGCAGGGGCCCTTTGGCCTACAATGAGCAGTTCTTC.

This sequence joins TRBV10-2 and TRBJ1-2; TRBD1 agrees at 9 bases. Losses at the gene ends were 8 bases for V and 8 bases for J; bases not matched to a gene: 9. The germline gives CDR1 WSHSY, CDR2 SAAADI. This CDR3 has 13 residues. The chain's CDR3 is CASLPGQGSGYTF. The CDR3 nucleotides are TGCGCCAGCCTCCCGGGACAGGGTTCCGGCTACACCTTC.

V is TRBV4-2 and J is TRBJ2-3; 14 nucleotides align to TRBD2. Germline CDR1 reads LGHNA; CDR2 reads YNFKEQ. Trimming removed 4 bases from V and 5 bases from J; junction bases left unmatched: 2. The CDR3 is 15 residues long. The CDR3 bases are TGTGCCAGCAGCCGCGGGACTAGCGGGGGAGATACGCAGTATTTT. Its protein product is CASSRGTSGGDTQYF.

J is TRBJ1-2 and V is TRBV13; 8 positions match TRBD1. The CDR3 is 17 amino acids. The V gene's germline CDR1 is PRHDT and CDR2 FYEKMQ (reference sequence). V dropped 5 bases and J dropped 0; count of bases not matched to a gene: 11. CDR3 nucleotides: TGTGCCAGCAGCCCAGGACAGGGTAGGGTCGCTAACTATGGCTACACCTTC. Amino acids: CASSPGQGRVANYGYTF.

The CDR3 spells CASSLGGGMNTEAFF. CDR3 bases: TGTGCCAGCAGCTTAGGCGGGGGCATGAACACTGAAGCTTTCTTT. V usage is TRBV7-2 and J usage is TRBJ1-1; tentative D call: TRBD1 (6 bases). The germline CDR1 and CDR2 sequences are SGHTA and FQGNSA. The V end was cut by 1 base, the J end by 0 bases, with 9 bases between. The CDR3 has 15 amino acids.